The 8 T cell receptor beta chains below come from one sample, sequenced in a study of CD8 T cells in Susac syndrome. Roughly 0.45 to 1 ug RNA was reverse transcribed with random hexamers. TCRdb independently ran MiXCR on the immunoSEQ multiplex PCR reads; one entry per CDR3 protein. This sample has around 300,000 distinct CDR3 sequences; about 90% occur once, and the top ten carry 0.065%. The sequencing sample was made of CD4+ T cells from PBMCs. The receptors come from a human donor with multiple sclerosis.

The CDR3 is CSARTAGTMNTEAFF. In nucleotides, the CDR3 is TGCAGTGCCCGGACAGCCGGAACCATGAACACTGAAGCTTTCTTT. V usage is TRBV20-1 and J usage is TRBJ1-1; D possibly corresponds to TRBD1 (6 bases). CDR1 and CDR2 from the germline V gene are DFQATT and SNEGSKA (reference sequence). V lost 6 bases and J 0 bases, leaving 17 bases between the germline ends. CDR3 length equals 15 residues.

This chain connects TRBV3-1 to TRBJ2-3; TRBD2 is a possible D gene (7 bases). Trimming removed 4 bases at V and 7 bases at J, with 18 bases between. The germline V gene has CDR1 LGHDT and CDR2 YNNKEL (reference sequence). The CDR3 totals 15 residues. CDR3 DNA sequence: TGTGCCAGCAGCCTCCGACTGGGGGGGCTAAATACGCAGTATTTT. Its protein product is CASSLRLGGLNTQYF.

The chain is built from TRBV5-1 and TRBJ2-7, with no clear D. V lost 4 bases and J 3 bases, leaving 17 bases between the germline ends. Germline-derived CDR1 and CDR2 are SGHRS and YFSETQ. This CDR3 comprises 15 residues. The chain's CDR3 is CASSPTDDGYYEQYF. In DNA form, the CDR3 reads TGCGCCAGCAGCCCGACGGATGACGGGTACTACGAGCAGTACTTC. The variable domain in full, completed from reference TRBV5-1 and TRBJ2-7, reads KAGVTQTPRYLIKTRGQQVTLSCSPISGHRSVSWYQQTPGQGLQFLFEYFSETQRNKGNFPGRFSGRQFSNSRSEMNVSTLELGDSALYLCASSPTDDGYYEQYFGPGTRLTVT.

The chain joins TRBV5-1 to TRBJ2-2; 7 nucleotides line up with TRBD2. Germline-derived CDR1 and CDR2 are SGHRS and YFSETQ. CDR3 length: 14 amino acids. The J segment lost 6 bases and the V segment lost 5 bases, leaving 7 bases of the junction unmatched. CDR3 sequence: CASRRERDAGELFF. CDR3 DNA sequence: TGCGCCAGCAGAAGGGAGCGGGACGCCGGGGAGCTGTTTTTT.

The CDR3 DNA follows: TGTGCCAGCAGTACTAACCGGGGGGAAGAGCAGTACTTC. Amino acids: CASSTNRGEEQYF. The rearrangement uses TRBV7-9 and TRBJ2-7; TRBD2 agrees at 7 bases. Germline trimming cut 6 bases from V and 7 bases from J; bases unmatched to any gene: 9. Germline assignment: CDR1 SEHNR and CDR2 FQNEAQ (reference sequence). The CDR3 is 13 amino acids. The full variable domain, its missing parts supplied by reference TRBV7-9 and TRBJ2-7, is DTGVSQNPRHKITKRGQNVTFRCDPISEHNRLYWYRQTLGQGPEFLTYFQNEAQLEKSRLLSDRFSAERPKGSFSTLEIQRTEQGDSAMYLCASSTNRGEEQYFGPGTRLTVT.

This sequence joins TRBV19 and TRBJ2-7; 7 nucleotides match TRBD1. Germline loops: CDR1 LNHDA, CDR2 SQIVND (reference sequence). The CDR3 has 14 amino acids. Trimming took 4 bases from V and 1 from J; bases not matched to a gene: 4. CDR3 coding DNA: TGTGCCAGTAGTAAGACAGGGAAGTCCTACGAGCAGTACTTC. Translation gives CASSKTGKSYEQYF.

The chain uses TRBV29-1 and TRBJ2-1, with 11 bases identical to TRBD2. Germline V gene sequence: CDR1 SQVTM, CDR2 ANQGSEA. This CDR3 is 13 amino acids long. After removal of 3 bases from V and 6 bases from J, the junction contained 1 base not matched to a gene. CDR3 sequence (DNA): TGCAGCGTTGATACTAGCGGGAGCAATGAGCAGTTCTTC. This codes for CSVDTSGSNEQFF.

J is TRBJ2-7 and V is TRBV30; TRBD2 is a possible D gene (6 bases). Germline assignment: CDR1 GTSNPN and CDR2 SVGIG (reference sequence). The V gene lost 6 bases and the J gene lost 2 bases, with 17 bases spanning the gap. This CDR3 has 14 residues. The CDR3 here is CACCNRLDTYEQYF. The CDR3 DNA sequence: TGTGCCTGCTGTAACCGACTAGATACCTACGAGCAGTACTTC.